This TCR beta chain appears in the sequencing data of a study of Ad26.COV2.S vaccination and SARS-CoV-2 variants. Study overall: The COV1001 Ad26.COV2.S trial arm included the donor.

This sample's treatment: over 15 received Ad26.COV2.S at low or high dose, single or two shots; about five received placebo; per-sample allocation not given. Specimen acquisition occurred on day 63 following the initial vaccine or placebo injection. The germline CDR1 and CDR2 sequences are SNHLY and FYNNEI. This CDR3 spans 15 amino acids. Trimming shortened V by 3 bases and J by 5 bases, and 16 bases separated the two germline ends. Produced via immunoSEQ multiplex PCR; TCRdb's table is partial and in-frame only. The top ten hold about 11% of the sample, which has around 340,000 clones, around 88% seen once. Notes on the study in general: Vaccine and placebo recipients had similar non-spike TCR breadth. Placebo recipients trailed vaccine recipients in spike-specific TCR breadth.

Note on this clone: No antigen is known for it.

The material sequenced was peripheral blood, taken in a trial of Ad26.COV2.S vaccine versus placebo. The chain uses TRBV2 and TRBJ2-5; the D gene is possibly TRBD2 (6 bases). This receptor was identified in a person between 18 and 65 years old who received the Ad26.COV2.S COVID-19 vaccine or a placebo. CDR3 loop: CASSDGDFARETQYF. In nucleotides, the CDR3 is TGTGCCAGCAGTGATGGGGACTTCGCTCGTGAGACCCAGTACTTC.